This T cell receptor (beta chain) came from a study of blood T cell repertoires in COVID-19. V lost 8 bases and J 4 bases, leaving 15 bases between the germline ends. The CDR3 runs 13 residues. The germline V gene encodes CDR1 SNHLY and CDR2 FYNNEI. Per the authors' pipeline: Scientists estimated how many nucleated cells there were by amplifying reference gene primers. Profiled with immunoSEQ multiplex PCR; TCRdb holds only in-frame clones, not every one. The V and J calls and clone size were taken over from that table, and D and trimming were inferred from the DNA. The table has 35,000 to 45,000 clones, about 80% seen once.

The sample comprised peripheral blood. The rearrangement joins TRBV2 to TRBJ2-7; TRBD2 is a possible D gene (5 bases). The TCR sequence derives from a human donor in a cohort sampled during active COVID-19. CDR3 protein: CASGPLRGYEQYF. In DNA form, the CDR3 reads TGTGCCAGCGGTCCTCTCCGAGGGTACGAGCAGTACTTC.